The rows below give T cell receptor beta chains drawn from one sample of a study of T-cell memory formation after mild COVID-19. MiXCR was run by TCRdb on the 5' RACE reads, yielding one entry per CDR3 protein. The table lists some 250,000 distinct CDR3 sequences, roughly 18% of them singletons, with about 21% in the top ten. The sample consisted of PBMCs or a T cell subset sorted from them (not recorded which). The origin of the receptors is a young man who had mild COVID-19 (a few samples of this study predate the infection). Cell type and time point are not known. CDR3s include the opening cysteine and the closing phenylalanine or tryptophan. D genes are given only for firm matches. Clone size, where shown, is once, few, many, or a class for clones that have expanded.

D gene: TRBD2; J gene: TRBJ2-1; clone size: NA; V gene: TRBV11-3; CDR3 DNA: TGTGCCAGCAGCACTAGCGGGGGGCTTTACAATGAGCAGTTCTTC; CDR3 protein: CASSTSGGLYNEQFF
D gene: NA; J gene: TRBJ1-5; clone size: NA; V gene: TRBV6-2/TRBV6-3; CDR3 DNA: TGTGCCAGCAGTTACTCTTCGGCAGGTAATCAGCCCCAGCATTTT; CDR3 protein: CASSYSSAGNQPQHF
D gene: TRBD2; J gene: TRBJ2-1; clone size: few; V gene: TRBV7-9; CDR3 DNA: TGTGCCAGCAGCTGGTGGCGGGGGAATAACAATGAGCAGTTCTTC; CDR3 protein: CASSWWRGNNNEQFF
D gene: TRBD2; J gene: TRBJ2-3; clone size: NA; V gene: TRBV9; CDR3 DNA: TGTGCCAGCAGCGTAGGACTAGCGGGGGGCACAGATACGCAGTATTTT; CDR3 protein: CASSVGLAGGTDTQYF
D gene: NA; J gene: TRBJ1-1; clone size: NA; V gene: TRBV6-6; CDR3 DNA: TGTGCCAGCAGTGCGGATGTCACTGAAGCTTTCTTT; CDR3 protein: CASSADVTEAFF
D gene: TRBD1; J gene: TRBJ1-1; clone size: NA; V gene: TRBV25-1; CDR3 DNA: TGTGCCAGCAGCGGCCATAGGGACAGGAACACTGAAGCTTTCTTT; CDR3 protein: CASSGHRDRNTEAFF
D gene: TRBD2; J gene: TRBJ2-5; clone size: few; V gene: TRBV12-3/TRBV12-4; CDR3 DNA: TGTGCCAGCAGCCAGGCGGGGGGGCGAGAGACCCAGTACTTC; CDR3 protein: CASSQAGGRETQYF
D gene: TRBD1; J gene: TRBJ1-2; clone size: few; V gene: TRBV13; CDR3 DNA: TGTGCCAGCAGCCAACTGACAGGGGATGACTACACCTTC; CDR3 protein: CASSQLTGDDYTF
D gene: NA; J gene: TRBJ1-5; clone size: few; V gene: TRBV10-2; CDR3 DNA: TGCGCCAGCAGTGCCAGCCCCAATCAGCCCCAGCATTTT; CDR3 protein: CASSASPNQPQHF
D gene: TRBD1; J gene: TRBJ1-4; clone size: few; V gene: TRBV10-3; CDR3 DNA: TGTGCCATCAGTGAGACGGGACAGCGTGAAAAACTGTTTTTT; CDR3 protein: CAISETGQREKLFF
D gene: TRBD1; J gene: TRBJ2-1; clone size: NA; V gene: TRBV2; CDR3 DNA: TGTGCCAGCCGAGGACAGGGGTACAATGAGCAGTTCTTC; CDR3 protein: CASRGQGYNEQFF
D gene: NA; J gene: TRBJ1-5; clone size: few; V gene: TRBV5-1; CDR3 DNA: TGCGCCAGCAGCCCTGGGACGGGAATTGGTCAGCCCCAGCATTTT; CDR3 protein: CASSPGTGIGQPQHF
D gene: NA; J gene: TRBJ2-1; clone size: NA; V gene: TRBV6-2/TRBV6-3; CDR3 DNA: TGTGCCTGCAGGGGGGAAGGCGGGGCGGATGAGCAGTTCTTC; CDR3 protein: CACRGEGGADEQFF
D gene: NA; J gene: TRBJ1-5; clone size: NA; V gene: TRBV5-5; CDR3 DNA: TGTGCCAGCAGCTTGGTTGGGGGCGGGGGTCAGCCCCAGCATTTT; CDR3 protein: CASSLVGGGGQPQHF
D gene: TRBD2; J gene: TRBJ2-3; clone size: few; V gene: TRBV5-1; CDR3 DNA: TGCGCCAGCAGCTGGACTCCCGGGACTAGCGGCACAGATACGCAGTATTTT; CDR3 protein: CASSWTPGTSGTDTQYF
D gene: TRBD1; J gene: TRBJ1-1; clone size: many; V gene: TRBV6-1; CDR3 DNA: TGTGCCAGCAGTCTGGACAGGGCCGACACTGAAGCTTTCTTT; CDR3 protein: CASSLDRADTEAFF
D gene: NA; J gene: TRBJ1-1; clone size: few; V gene: TRBV12-3/TRBV12-4; CDR3 DNA: TGTGCCAGCAGTTTAATCGGAGCTGAAGCTTTCTTT; CDR3 protein: CASSLIGAEAFF
D gene: NA; J gene: TRBJ2-3; clone size: NA; V gene: TRBV7-6; CDR3 DNA: TGTGCCAGCATGTCTTACCAGAAAGCAGATACGCAGTATTTT; CDR3 protein: CASMSYQKADTQYF
D gene: NA; J gene: TRBJ1-4; clone size: NA; V gene: TRBV12-3/TRBV12-4; CDR3 DNA: TGTGCCAGCAGTTCCGCCCGTGGTTGGGAAAAACTGTTTTTT; CDR3 protein: CASSSARGWEKLFF
D gene: TRBD1; J gene: TRBJ1-2; clone size: NA; V gene: TRBV7-9; CDR3 DNA: TGTGCCAGCAGCGTAACAGGGGGCGAGGATGGCTACACCTTC; CDR3 protein: CASSVTGGEDGYTF
D gene: NA; J gene: TRBJ1-4; clone size: many; V gene: TRBV29-1; CDR3 DNA: TGCAGCGTTGAGGCGGATAATGAAAAACTGTTTTTT; CDR3 protein: CSVEADNEKLFF
D gene: TRBD2; J gene: TRBJ2-1; clone size: NA; V gene: TRBV20-1; CDR3 DNA: TGCAGTGCTCTAAGCGGGACCTCCTACAATGAGCAGTTCTTC; CDR3 protein: CSALSGTSYNEQFF
D gene: TRBD1; J gene: TRBJ1-5; clone size: few; V gene: TRBV9; CDR3 DNA: TGTGCCAGCAGCGTAGGGCAGGGGGGCAATCAGCCCCAGCATTTT; CDR3 protein: CASSVGQGGNQPQHF
D gene: NA; J gene: TRBJ2-3; clone size: few; V gene: TRBV12-3/TRBV12-4; CDR3 DNA: TGTGCCAGCAGAAGAACAGCGACAGATACGCAGTATTTT; CDR3 protein: CASRRTATDTQYF
D gene: NA; J gene: TRBJ2-4; clone size: NA; V gene: TRBV28; CDR3 DNA: TGTGCCAGCAGACGGGAGAGGTTGGCCAAAAACATTCAGTACTTC; CDR3 protein: CASRRERLAKNIQYF
D gene: TRBD2; J gene: TRBJ2-3; clone size: few; V gene: TRBV15; CDR3 DNA: TGTGCCACCAGCAGAGAACTAGCGGGGGGAGATACGCAGTATTTT; CDR3 protein: CATSRELAGGDTQYF
D gene: NA; J gene: TRBJ2-7; clone size: few; V gene: TRBV3-1; CDR3 DNA: TGTGCCAGCAGCCCCTCGACAGGCCTTCTTTACTTC; CDR3 protein: CASSPSTGLLYF
D gene: TRBD2; J gene: TRBJ2-1; clone size: few; V gene: TRBV7-2; CDR3 DNA: TGTGCCAGCAGCGACCGGACTAGGAACAATGAGCAGTTCTTC; CDR3 protein: CASSDRTRNNEQFF
D gene: TRBD2; J gene: TRBJ2-3; clone size: few; V gene: TRBV12-3/TRBV12-4; CDR3 DNA: TGTGCCAGCAGCCGGGCTGGCGGGGGAACAGATACGCAGTATTTT; CDR3 protein: CASSRAGGGTDTQYF
D gene: TRBD2; J gene: TRBJ2-7; clone size: NA; V gene: TRBV7-2; CDR3 DNA: TGTGCCAGCAGCCCGACTAGCGGGGGGGCCGAGGAACACGAGCAGTACTTC; CDR3 protein: CASSPTSGGAEEHEQYF
D gene: NA; J gene: TRBJ1-5; clone size: few; V gene: TRBV7-2; CDR3 DNA: TGTGCCAGCAGCCCCCCCCCCGCCTCAAATCAGCCCCAGCATTTT; CDR3 protein: CASSPPPASNQPQHF
D gene: NA; J gene: TRBJ1-2; clone size: NA; V gene: TRBV7-2; CDR3 DNA: TGTGCCAGCAGCTTCCCGGGAAGCTATGGCTACACCTTC; CDR3 protein: CASSFPGSYGYTF
D gene: TRBD1; J gene: TRBJ1-1; clone size: NA; V gene: TRBV4-1; CDR3 DNA: TGCGCCAGCAGCCAAGAAGTCGCCAGGGGGAGCGCTGAAGCTTTCTTT; CDR3 protein: CASSQEVARGSAEAFF
D gene: TRBD1; J gene: TRBJ2-1; clone size: NA; V gene: TRBV5-1; CDR3 DNA: TGCGCCTTCACAAATGGACAGGGCCGTACACTATGCAATGAGCAGTTCTTC; CDR3 protein: CAFTNGQGRTLCNEQFF
D gene: NA; J gene: TRBJ2-3; clone size: few; V gene: TRBV2; CDR3 DNA: TGTGCCAGCACCTACCACACAGATACGCAGTATTTT; CDR3 protein: CASTYHTDTQYF
D gene: NA; J gene: TRBJ1-4; clone size: NA; V gene: TRBV21-1; CDR3 DNA: TGTGCCAGCAGCAAACTCGGACAGTCTTTT; CDR3 protein: CASSKLGQSF
D gene: TRBD1; J gene: TRBJ1-2; clone size: NA; V gene: TRBV5-1; CDR3 DNA: TGCGCCAGCAGCTTGACCGGGACAGGGGGGCACTATGGCTACACCTTC; CDR3 protein: CASSLTGTGGHYGYTF
D gene: NA; J gene: TRBJ2-1; clone size: NA; V gene: TRBV21-1; CDR3 DNA: TGTGCCAGCAGCCCCCGACTGAGGACTCGGAATGAGCAGTTCTTC; CDR3 protein: CASSPRLRTRNEQFF
D gene: NA; J gene: TRBJ2-3; clone size: NA; V gene: TRBV12-3/TRBV12-4; CDR3 DNA: TGTGCCAGCAGTTATGAGTTACTCGGCACAGATACGCAGTATTTT; CDR3 protein: CASSYELLGTDTQYF
D gene: TRBD2; J gene: TRBJ2-3; clone size: NA; V gene: TRBV4-2; CDR3 DNA: TGTGCCAGCAGCCAAGATCGTAGCGGGGGCAACACAGATACGCAGTATTTT; CDR3 protein: CASSQDRSGGNTDTQYF
D gene: NA; J gene: TRBJ2-5; clone size: many; V gene: TRBV2; CDR3 DNA: TGTGCCAGCAGTGAAAGTCAGCGAGAGACCCAGTACTTC; CDR3 protein: CASSESQRETQYF
D gene: NA; J gene: TRBJ1-6; clone size: NA; V gene: TRBV28; CDR3 DNA: TGTGCCAGCAGCCCAGGGTCCTCAAATTTGGCCCTCCACTTT; CDR3 protein: CASSPGSSNLALHF
D gene: NA; J gene: TRBJ1-6; clone size: NA; V gene: TRBV7-2; CDR3 DNA: TGTGCCAGCAGCTTAAACGGGCAGTATAATTCACCCCTCCACTTT; CDR3 protein: CASSLNGQYNSPLHF
D gene: NA; J gene: TRBJ1-2; clone size: NA; V gene: TRBV4-2; CDR3 DNA: TGTGCCAGCAGCCGAAGAGATAACTATGGCTACACCTTC; CDR3 protein: CASSRRDNYGYTF
D gene: NA; J gene: TRBJ2-3; clone size: few; V gene: TRBV18; CDR3 DNA: TGTGCCAGCTCACCAACAGTAGGTACGCAGTATTTT; CDR3 protein: CASSPTVGTQYF
D gene: NA; J gene: TRBJ2-1; clone size: many; V gene: TRBV7-9; CDR3 DNA: TGTGCCTACCCCCAGGGTAACAATGAGCAGTTCTTC; CDR3 protein: CAYPQGNNEQFF
D gene: TRBD2; J gene: TRBJ2-1; clone size: many; V gene: TRBV12-3/TRBV12-4; CDR3 DNA: TGTGCCAGCAGTTGGGGACTAGCGGGGGAGTCTGAGCAGTTCTTC; CDR3 protein: CASSWGLAGESEQFF
D gene: NA; J gene: TRBJ2-5; clone size: once; V gene: TRBV14; CDR3 DNA: TGTGCCAGCAACCGGAGGAGGCAAGAGACCCAGTACTTC; CDR3 protein: CASNRRRQETQYF
D gene: NA; J gene: TRBJ1-1; clone size: NA; V gene: TRBV5-1; CDR3 DNA: TGCGCCAGCAGCTTGGTGGCCAAGGTACCGATGAACACTGAAGCTTTCTTT; CDR3 protein: CASSLVAKVPMNTEAFF
D gene: TRBD1; J gene: TRBJ1-5; clone size: NA; V gene: TRBV15; CDR3 DNA: TGTGCCACCAGCACCGGGACAGGGTCTCAGCCCCAGCATTTT; CDR3 protein: CATSTGTGSQPQHF
D gene: TRBD1; J gene: TRBJ1-1; clone size: NA; V gene: TRBV5-1; CDR3 DNA: TGCGCCAGCTCATTACAGGGGGCGAGTACTGAAGCTTTCTTT; CDR3 protein: CASSLQGASTEAFF
D gene: TRBD2; J gene: TRBJ2-1; clone size: many; V gene: TRBV7-3; CDR3 DNA: TGTGCCAGCAGCTTAGGGCGGGGGGGCTCCTACAATGAGCAGTTCTTC; CDR3 protein: CASSLGRGGSYNEQFF
D gene: NA; J gene: TRBJ1-1; clone size: NA; V gene: TRBV9; CDR3 DNA: TGTGCCAGCACGACAATCGGGAGGGATTGCGACACTGAAGCTTTCTTT; CDR3 protein: CASTTIGRDCDTEAFF
D gene: TRBD1; J gene: TRBJ2-5; clone size: few; V gene: TRBV20-1; CDR3 DNA: TGCAGTGCTGCCCACGCGACAGGGGGGGCAGAGACCCAGTACTTC; CDR3 protein: CSAAHATGGAETQYF
D gene: NA; J gene: TRBJ1-2; clone size: NA; V gene: TRBV7-9; CDR3 DNA: TGTGCCAGCAGCTTTGGGGCGGCCTATGGCTACACCTTC; CDR3 protein: CASSFGAAYGYTF
D gene: TRBD1; J gene: TRBJ2-4; clone size: NA; V gene: TRBV5-1; CDR3 DNA: TGCGCCAGCAGCCCGGGACAGATAGCCAAAAACATTCAGTACTTC; CDR3 protein: CASSPGQIAKNIQYF